This entry lists 8 T cell receptor beta chains sequenced from one sample in a study of cytomegalovirus exposure and HLA in healthy donors. The primer mix had 60 Vbeta and 13 Jbeta primers. Measured with immunoSEQ multiplex PCR; TCRdb has only the in-frame clones, and not every one. Of about 130,000 clones in the sample, nearly 85% are singletons; the top ten hold roughly 1.2%. Specimen: PBMCs. These TCRs come from a boy aged 5-17 years in good health and CMV-seronegative.

This clone was seen only once. The chain combines TRBV6-5 with TRBJ1-2; TRBD1 matches at 8 bases. Germline loops: CDR1 MNHEY, CDR2 SVGAGI. The trim removed 6 bases at V and 2 bases at J, leaving 5 bases unmatched. This CDR3 spans 14 amino acids. The CDR3 nucleotides read TGTGCCAGCAGCCAGACAGGGGCAAACTATGGCTACACCTTC. It translates to CASSQTGANYGYTF.

This chain connects TRBV7-9 to TRBJ2-1; no firm D call. The germline V and J ends were trimmed by 3 bases and 3 bases, with 9 bases remaining between them. CDR3 size: 14 residues. Germline V gives CDR1 SEHNR, CDR2 FQNEAQ (reference sequence). CDR3 amino acids: CASSFSSYYNEQFF. The CDR3 DNA sequence: TGTGCCAGCAGCTTTAGTAGTTACTACAATGAGCAGTTCTTC.

The DNA of the CDR3 is TGCGCCAGCAGCTTGAAGGACTTGGACTATGGCTACACCTTC. Residues: CASSLKDLDYGYTF. This sequence joins TRBV5-1 and TRBJ1-2; D uncertain. The ends were cut back, 1 base at V and 3 bases at J, with 10 bases in the middle. CDR1 is SGHRS and CDR2 is YFSETQ in the germline V gene. This CDR3 has 14 residues. Full variable domain (missing parts from reference TRBV5-1 and TRBJ1-2): KAGVTQTPRYLIKTRGQQVTLSCSPISGHRSVSWYQQTPGQGLQFLFEYFSETQRNKGNFPGRFSGRQFSNSRSEMNVSTLELGDSALYLCASSLKDLDYGYTFGSGTRLTVV.

V usage is TRBV6-5 and J usage is TRBJ2-7; a weak D match, TRBD1 (6 bases). Germline values: CDR1 MNHEY, CDR2 SVGAGI. The CDR3 sequence is 13 residues long. The V and J ends lost 5 bases and 2 bases respectively, with 10 bases between them. CDR3 sequence reads: CASSADSTYEQYF. CDR3 sequence (DNA): TGTGCCAGCAGTGCGGACAGCACCTACGAGCAGTACTTC.

The chain has TRBV7-2 and TRBJ2-1; 8 bases match TRBD1. The trim removed 4 bases at V and 0 bases at J, leaving 8 bases unmatched. CDR1 is SGHTA, CDR2 FQGNSA, per germline. CDR3 length: 17 amino acids. The CDR3 nucleotides read TGTGCCAGCAGCTCCGGACAGGGAGGCCCCTCCTACAATGAGCAGTTCTTC. Translation: CASSSGQGGPSYNEQFF.

The chain employs TRBV5-6 and TRBJ1-1; perhaps TRBD1 as D (5 bases). Looked up from germline, CDR1 is SGHDT and CDR2 is YYEEEE. V was clipped by 4 bases and J by 1 base, with 17 bases between them. CDR3 length: 16 amino acids. CDR3 protein: CASSTGPLRGNTEAFF. DNA of the CDR3: TGTGCCAGCAGCACCGGACCTCTAAGGGGGAACACTGAAGCTTTCTTT. The full variable domain, rest sourced from reference TRBV5-6 and TRBJ1-1, is DAGVTQSPTHLIKTRGQQVTLRCSPKSGHDTVSWYQQALGQGPQFIFQYYEEEERQRGNFPDRFSGHQFPNYSSELNVNALLLGDSALYLCASSTGPLRGNTEAFFGQGTRLTVV.

The J gene is TRBJ2-2, the V gene TRBV7-9, with TRBD2 identical over 14 bases. This CDR3 has 17 amino acids. The germline V gene encodes CDR1 SEHNR and CDR2 FQNEAQ (reference sequence). V was clipped by 6 bases and J by 4 bases; unmatched bases: 7. The CDR3 nucleotides read TGTGCCAGCAGTCGACTAGCGGGAGGGCCAAGCACCGGGGAGCTGTTTTTT. This sequence encodes CASSRLAGGPSTGELFF. Together with reference TRBV7-9 and TRBJ2-2, the CDR3 gives the full variable domain: DTGVSQNPRHKITKRGQNVTFRCDPISEHNRLYWYRQTLGQGPEFLTYFQNEAQLEKSRLLSDRFSAERPKGSFSTLEIQRTEQGDSAMYLCASSRLAGGPSTGELFFGEGSRLTVL.

This sequence joins TRBV4-1 and TRBJ1-3; D ambiguous. The length of the CDR3 is 15 residues. Germline V gene sequence: CDR1 MGHRA, CDR2 YSYEKL. V lost 1 base and J lost 0, with 7 bases in between. CDR3 sequence reads: CASSQVQVSGNTIYF. The CDR3 DNA reads TGCGCCAGCAGCCAAGTTCAGGTCTCTGGAAACACCATATATTTT.